Listed here are 26 T cell receptor beta chains from one sample, sequenced in a study of T cell clonotyping in hematopoietic cell transplantation. The time point denotes: recipient sample about 28 days before transplant, after cytoreduction. TCRdb keeps only in-frame clones here, not all; method: immunoSEQ multiplex PCR. The profile covers tens of thousands of clones, with around 93% appearing a single time and approximately 2% taken by the ten largest. Sample: peripheral blood mononuclear cells, taken before stem cell transplant. The receptors derive from a man aged 50 or older with acute myeloid leukemia. Some clones in this sample may be carry-over from other donors' samples.

The rearrangement links TRBV11-2 to TRBJ2-2, with D tentatively TRBD1 or TRBD2 (5 bases each). The germline V gene encodes CDR1 SGHAT and CDR2 FQNNGV. With 1 base removed from V and 3 bases from J, the gap between germline ends came to 6 bases. This CDR3 has 14 amino acids. CDR3 DNA: TGTGCCAGCAGCTTAGGGGGGTACACCGGGGAGCTGTTTTTT. Protein: CASSLGGYTGELFF.

V and J are TRBV6-1 and TRBJ2-7; 9 positions agree with TRBD2. The CDR3 length is 17 residues. Trimming took 1 base from V and 0 from J; bases not matched to a gene: 7. Germline lookup yields CDR1 MNHNS and CDR2 SASEGT. The CDR3 protein is CASSEGGLAGFSYEQYF. Written as DNA, the CDR3 is TGTGCCAGCAGTGAAGGGGGGCTAGCGGGGTTCTCCTACGAGCAGTACTTC.

A single count supports this clone. The rearrangement uses TRBV11-2 and TRBJ2-1, with 8 bases identical to TRBD2. Germline V lookup: CDR1 SGHAT, CDR2 FQNNGV. Trimming at V came to 6 bases and at J to 0 bases, leaving 7 bases not matched to a gene. This CDR3 region has 16 residues. The CDR3, as DNA: TGTGCCAGCAGTCACGGGGGGGCCCGCTCCTACAATGAGCAGTTCTTC. Protein: CASSHGGARSYNEQFF.

This chain links TRBV5-1 with TRBJ2-3; 10 nucleotides line up with TRBD2. This CDR3 has 16 amino acids. Germline V gene lookup returns CDR1 SGHRS and CDR2 YFSETQ. V gave up 0 bases and J gave up 4 bases; unmatched junction bases: 5. The CDR3 loop reads CASSLGASGSPDTQYF. CDR3 nucleotide sequence: TGCGCCAGCAGCTTGGGGGCTAGCGGGAGTCCAGATACGCAGTATTTT. Using reference TRBV5-1 and TRBJ2-3 for the parts outside the CDR3, the full variable domain is KAGVTQTPRYLIKTRGQQVTLSCSPISGHRSVSWYQQTPGQGLQFLFEYFSETQRNKGNFPGRFSGRQFSNSRSEMNVSTLELGDSALYLCASSLGASGSPDTQYFGPGTRLTVL.

This clone came up a few times. The V gene is TRBV4-2, the J gene TRBJ1-6; D is unresolved. Germline assignment: CDR1 LGHNA and CDR2 YNFKEQ. This CDR3 has 14 residues. Trimming removed 2 bases at V and 3 bases at J, with 5 bases between. CDR3 protein: CASSQSGYNSPLHF. CDR3 nucleotides: TGTGCCAGCAGCCAATCCGGCTATAATTCACCCCTCCACTTT.

The chain joins TRBV5-1 to TRBJ2-4; TRBD1 is a possible D gene (6 bases). Between the trimmed V and J ends, which lost 1 base and 5 bases, there was a span of 10 bases. Germline CDR1 reads SGHRS; CDR2 reads YFSETQ. The CDR3 is 14 amino acids. This CDR3 reads CASSLTGSENIQYF. DNA for the CDR3: TGCGCCAGCAGCTTGACAGGGTCGGAAAACATTCAGTACTTC.

The chain employs TRBV7-2 and TRBJ2-5; D not certain. The germline CDR1 and CDR2 sequences are SGHTA and FQGNSA. The CDR3 length is 14 residues. Trimming left V 1 base short and J 4 bases short, with 10 bases between. CDR3 amino acids: CASSLGQSGETQYF. For the CDR3, the DNA is TGTGCCAGCAGCTTAGGCCAGTCGGGAGAGACCCAGTACTTC.

The table lists this clone with a count of one. The chain uses TRBV4-1 and TRBJ2-7, with D hard to call. The CDR3 totals 15 residues. Trimming left V 4 bases short and J 5 bases short, with 18 bases between. Germline V gene sequence: CDR1 MGHRA, CDR2 YSYEKL. The CDR3: CASSRGSGVTDEQYF. CDR3 nucleotide sequence: TGCGCCAGCAGCCGGGGTTCGGGTGTCACGGACGAGCAGTACTTC.

V usage is TRBV7-9 and J usage is TRBJ2-3, with D possibly being TRBD1 (7 bases). Trimming took 4 bases from V and 14 from J, leaving 19 bases between them. Looked up from germline, CDR1 is SEHNR and CDR2 is FQNEAQ (reference sequence). This CDR3 is built from 13 residues. This CDR3 is CASSSGGRTPPYF. In DNA, the CDR3 is TGTGCCAGCAGCTCAGGGGGGCGCACACCCCCGTATTTT.

V is TRBV7-2 and J is TRBJ2-7, with 8 bases that match TRBD1. This CDR3 is built from 15 residues. The trim removed 1 base at V and 7 bases at J, leaving 9 bases unmatched. CDR1 SGHTA and CDR2 FQGNSA come from the germline V gene. The CDR3 DNA reads TGTGCCAGCAGCTTAGGGGCAGGGGGCGTCGAGGAGCAGTACTTC. Amino acids: CASSLGAGGVEEQYF.

V gene TRBV7-6 combines with J gene TRBJ1-1; 7 nucleotides agree with TRBD1. This CDR3 is 14 amino acids long. The ends lost 5 bases at V and 4 bases at J; junction bases unmatched: 7. CDR1 and CDR2 from the germline V gene are SGHVS and FNYEAQ. CDR3 coding DNA: TGTGCCAGCAGCCAGACAGGGTCGGTCACTGAAGCTTTCTTT. The encoded protein is CASSQTGSVTEAFF.

The rearrangement links TRBV6-5 to TRBJ1-1, with a possible D match to TRBD1 (6 bases). V lost 4 bases to trimming and J lost 4 bases, with 16 bases between them. The length of the CDR3 is 15 residues. Germline V gives CDR1 MNHEY, CDR2 SVGAGI. The CDR3 is CASSSSSGAGTEAFF. Here the CDR3 DNA reads TGTGCCAGCAGTTCGTCTTCGGGGGCGGGCACTGAAGCTTTCTTT.

The gene calls are TRBV28 and TRBJ2-7; TRBD1 matches at 8 bases. The germline gives CDR1 MDHEN, CDR2 SYDVKM. V gave up 6 bases and J gave up 2 bases; unmatched junction bases: 6. The CDR3 consists of 14 residues. CDR3 loop: CASRSRQGPYEQYF. CDR3 bases: TGTGCCAGCAGATCTAGACAGGGGCCCTACGAGCAGTACTTC.

CDR3 residues: CASSQAPGPYTF. CDR3 DNA: TGCGCCAGCAGCCAAGCCCCAGGACCCTACACCTTC. J is TRBJ1-2 and V is TRBV4-3, with D unresolved. Germline V gene lookup returns CDR1 LGHNA and CDR2 YSLEER. Trimming shortened V by 1 base and J by 10 bases, and 10 bases separated the two germline ends. The CDR3 totals 12 residues.

This rearrangement joins TRBV25-1 to TRBJ2-7; D perhaps matches TRBD1 (5 bases). Germline V CDR1 and CDR2: MGHDK, SYGVNS. This CDR3 is built from 12 residues. The V end lost 9 bases, the J end lost 6 bases, and 15 bases lay between the germline ends. The CDR3 DNA is TGTGCCAGAGAGGCAGGGCGAGGCGAGCAGTACTTC. Its protein product is CAREAGRGEQYF.

The chain has TRBV19 and TRBJ1-5; no clear D gene. With 4 bases removed from V and 3 bases from J, the gap between germline ends came to 7 bases. The CDR3 runs to 13 residues. CDR1 is LNHDA and CDR2 is SQIVND in the germline V gene (reference sequence). This CDR3 reads CASSTVHNQPQHF. CDR3 sequence (DNA): TGTGCCAGTAGTACGGTCCACAATCAGCCCCAGCATTTT. Full variable domain (rest looked up from reference TRBV19 and TRBJ1-5): DGGITQSPKYLFRKEGQNVTLSCEQNLNHDAMYWYRQDPGQGLRLIYYSQIVNDFQKGDIAEGYSVSREKKESFPLTVTSAQKNPTAFYLCASSTVHNQPQHFGDGTRLSIL.

V and J are TRBV7-2 and TRBJ2-7; D not certain. This CDR3 is built from 13 residues. Germline CDR1 reads SGHTA; CDR2 reads FQGNSA. V was cut by 3 bases and J by 7 bases, with 13 bases left in between. CDR3 nucleotide sequence: TGTGCCAGCAGCTTTGAAAGATTGGGAGAGCAGTACTTC. Protein sequence: CASSFERLGEQYF.

The chain recombines TRBV6-6 with TRBJ2-1, with 8 bases fitting TRBD2. The V gene end was trimmed by 6 bases and the J gene end by 8 bases; junction bases not matched to a gene: 12. CDR1 and CDR2 (germline): MNHNY, SVGAGI (reference sequence). CDR3 size: 15 residues. This chain's CDR3 is CASSLRAGGWDEQFF. The CDR3 nucleotides read TGTGCCAGCAGCCTAAGGGCGGGAGGTTGGGATGAGCAGTTCTTC.

This sequence joins TRBV2 and TRBJ1-4, with a possible D match to TRBD1 (5 bases). CDR3 length: 14 residues. Trimming removed 7 bases from V and 8 bases from J, with 17 bases in between. In germline, CDR1 is SNHLY, CDR2 FYNNEI. This CDR3 reads CASNIQGAEEKLFF. CDR3 bases: TGTGCCAGCAATATCCAGGGAGCGGAAGAAAAACTGTTTTTT.

V usage is TRBV5-4 and J usage is TRBJ1-2, with 9 bases lining up with TRBD1. Unmatched junction bases numbered 11, after V lost 4 bases and J lost 7 bases. The CDR3 extends over 15 amino acids. CDR1 and CDR2 from the germline V gene are SGHNT and YYREEE (reference sequence). CDR3 region: CASSLMGQGVSGYTF. The CDR3 nucleotides read TGTGCCAGCAGCCTGATGGGACAGGGAGTGAGTGGCTACACCTTC.

In this sample, this clone turned up once. The rearrangement joins TRBV5-1 to TRBJ1-3; 8 positions agree with TRBD1. The V and J ends lost 3 bases and 0 bases, in that order; junction bases with no gene match: 11. Germline lookup yields CDR1 SGHRS and CDR2 YFSETQ. This CDR3 spans 18 amino acids. The CDR3 protein is CASSSNPGQASSGNTIYF. The CDR3 nucleotides are TGCGCCAGCAGCTCCAACCCGGGACAGGCAAGCTCTGGAAACACCATATATTTT. Full variable domain (remainder filled in from reference TRBV5-1 and TRBJ1-3): KAGVTQTPRYLIKTRGQQVTLSCSPISGHRSVSWYQQTPGQGLQFLFEYFSETQRNKGNFPGRFSGRQFSNSRSEMNVSTLELGDSALYLCASSSNPGQASSGNTIYFGEGSWLTVV.

The gene calls are TRBV6-5 and TRBJ2-7, with 7 bases that match TRBD2. This CDR3 is 15 amino acids long. The V gene end was trimmed by 0 bases and the J gene end by 0 bases; junction bases not matched to a gene: 2. Germline V CDR1 and CDR2: MNHEY, SVGAGI. CDR3 in amino acids: CASSYSGGTSYEQYF. CDR3 DNA sequence: TGTGCCAGCAGTTACTCCGGGGGGACCTCCTACGAGCAGTACTTC.

The genes are TRBV5-4 and TRBJ1-3; D perhaps matches TRBD1 (6 bases). The V and J ends lost 4 bases and 0 bases respectively, with 11 bases between them. Germline CDR1 is SGHNT and CDR2 is YYREEE (reference sequence). The CDR3 is 15 residues long. This chain's CDR3 is CASSPDSHSGNTIYF. DNA for the CDR3: TGTGCCAGCAGCCCGGACAGCCACTCTGGAAACACCATATATTTT.

This clone was observed a handful of times. This chain uses TRBV10-3 with TRBJ1-4, with 10 bases identical to TRBD1. V lost 6 bases to trimming and J lost 8 bases; unmatched junction nucleotides: 6. Germline loops: CDR1 ENHRY, CDR2 SYGVKD. This CDR3 has 14 amino acids. CDR3 sequence reads: CAISPGTGEEKLFF. For the CDR3, the DNA is TGTGCCATCAGCCCCGGGACAGGGGAGGAAAAACTGTTTTTT.

The rearrangement joins TRBV5-5 to TRBJ1-5; maybe TRBD1 (6 bases). V lost 1 base and J lost 2, with 10 bases in between. Looked up from germline, CDR1 is SGHKS and CDR2 is YYEKEE (reference sequence). The CDR3 spans 15 residues. CDR3 in DNA: TGTGCCAGCAGCTTGAACGGGGGCGGCAATCAGCCCCAGCATTTT. Translating gives CASSLNGGGNQPQHF. Combining the CDR3 with reference TRBV5-5 and TRBJ1-5 gives the whole variable domain DAGVTQSPTHLIKTRGQQVTLRCSPISGHKSVSWYQQVLGQGPQFIFQYYEKEERGRGNFPDRFSARQFPNYSSELNVNALLLGDSALYLCASSLNGGGNQPQHFGDGTRLSIL.

The CDR3 loop is CASKIRGTGELFF. The CDR3 coding sequence is TGTGCCAGCAAAATACGGGGAACCGGGGAGCTGTTTTTT. The chain carries TRBV6-5 and TRBJ2-2; perhaps TRBD2 as D (5 bases). V was pared by 7 bases and J by 5 bases, with 11 bases between. CDR1 is MNHEY, CDR2 SVGAGI, per germline. The CDR3 runs to 13 residues.